The clone carrying this T cell receptor (beta chain) was seen repeatedly, ten times or more. Antigen: not known. TCRdb redid the calling of the 5' RACE reads with MiXCR, one entry per CDR3 protein. The sample includes roughly 30,000 distinct CDR3 sequences, 30% of them seen just once. This record belongs to a study of CD8 T cells in ankylosing spondylitis. Study results and caveats: Disease-linked clones proved CD8+ and comparatively uncommon in peripheral blood. Typical of ankylosing spondylitis blood, it appeared, was a TCR beta motif of eight highly homologous variants. The clones that were linked to disease were reported to be significantly enriched in matched synovial fluid samples from ankylosing spondylitis patients.

The specimen sequenced was synovial fluid, either unsorted or a sorted T cell fraction (not recorded which). The clonotype comes from a male donor with ankylosing spondylitis.

CDR3 coding DNA: TGCGCCAGCAGCCAAGCCCCATGGGGGGTCTTGGGTTCTAACTATGGCTACACCTTC. Its protein product is CASSQAPWGVLGSNYGYTF. The J gene is TRBJ1-2, the V gene TRBV4-1; perhaps TRBD1 as D (5 bases). This CDR3 has 19 residues. The V end lost 1 base, the J end lost 0 bases, and 21 bases lay between the germline ends. Germline V gene data show CDR1 as MGHRA and CDR2 as YSYEKL.